The next 27 T cell receptor beta chains were all read from a single sample in a study of blood T cells in healthy people across ages. Primed by a sample-barcoded 5' primer and a J-beta primer mix, a second PCR proceeded for about 6 to 12 cycles. One entry per CDR3 protein, called by TCRdb with MiXCR from the 5' RACE reads. The sample includes roughly 680,000 distinct CDR3 sequences, approximately 50% of them seen just once. What was sequenced was blood. These receptors all stem from a woman between 55 and 75 years old in good health.

For this clonotype: A much larger clone differs from this one at a single base, so this may be a read error. The CDR3 nucleotides are TGCAGTGCTAGGAAGTCGGGCGGGAGGGCCGATGAGCAGTTCTTC. Its protein product is CSARKSGGRADEQFF. The chain employs TRBV20-1 and TRBJ2-1, with 9 bases aligning to TRBD2. The CDR3 totals 15 residues. V was pared by 3 bases and J by 8 bases, with 11 bases of the junction left unmatched. Germline lookup yields CDR1 DFQATT and CDR2 SNEGSKA (reference sequence).

The sample holds one count of this clonotype. The rearrangement joins TRBV11-2 to TRBJ2-1; tentatively, D is TRBD2 (5 bases). The V end was cut by 4 bases, the J end by 10 bases, with 23 bases between. The CDR3 is 16 residues long. Germline V gene data show CDR1 as SGHAT and CDR2 as FQNNGV. In DNA form, the CDR3 reads TGTGCCAGCAGCTCAGCTCGGACGGCGAACGGGAACGAGCAGTTCTTC. Its protein is CASSSARTANGNEQFF.

This clonotype appeared a few times. This rearrangement joins TRBV29-1 to TRBJ2-1, with TRBD2 matching over 7 bases. Germline V gives CDR1 SQVTM, CDR2 ANQGSEA. V shed 7 bases and J 7 bases; nucleotides not matched to a gene: 19. The CDR3 has 16 amino acids. The CDR3 sequence: CSGSYSLGRERNEQFF. The CDR3 region has the DNA TGCAGCGGGTCCTACTCATTGGGGCGGGAGAGGAATGAGCAGTTCTTC.

This clonotype was observed a handful of times. The genes are TRBV6-2 or TRBV6-3 and TRBJ2-7, with 13 nucleotides matching TRBD2. CDR3 size: 17 residues. Unmatched junction bases numbered 5, after V lost 2 bases and J lost 1 base. Germline assignment: CDR1 MNHEY and CDR2 SVGEGT. The CDR3 here is CASSYRTSGSWSYEQYF. CDR3 in DNA: TGTGCCAGCAGTTACCGGACTAGCGGGAGTTGGTCCTACGAGCAGTACTTC.

The chain recombines TRBV4-2 with TRBJ1-1; 7 nucleotides line up with TRBD1. Germline V gene data show CDR1 as LGHNA and CDR2 as YNFKEQ. V gave up 2 bases and J gave up 10 bases; unmatched junction bases: 7. The CDR3 sequence is 13 residues long. This CDR3 is CASSQRTGEGAFF. CDR3 bases: TGTGCCAGCAGCCAAAGGACAGGCGAGGGAGCTTTCTTT.

The rearrangement uses TRBV5-1 and TRBJ1-1; D gene uncertain. Germline CDR1 SGHRS, CDR2 YFSETQ. The CDR3 spans 13 residues. With 5 bases removed from V and 1 base from J, the gap between germline ends came to 9 bases. In DNA form, the CDR3 reads TGCGCCAGCAGAGTTGAGCAGAACACTGAAGCTTTCTTT. Amino acids: CASRVEQNTEAFF. Variable domain in full (rest from reference TRBV5-1 and TRBJ1-1): KAGVTQTPRYLIKTRGQQVTLSCSPISGHRSVSWYQQTPGQGLQFLFEYFSETQRNKGNFPGRFSGRQFSNSRSEMNVSTLELGDSALYLCASRVEQNTEAFFGQGTRLTVV.

This clonotype showed up just a few times. The gene calls are TRBV10-3 and TRBJ2-3; D is uncertain. Germline CDR1 ENHRY, CDR2 SYGVKD. The CDR3 is made up of 15 amino acids. Trimming shortened V by 4 bases and J by 2 bases, and 13 bases separated the two germline ends. The DNA of the CDR3 is TGTGCCATCAGTGGGCTCCCTGGTTACACAGATACGCAGTATTTT. Amino acid sequence: CAISGLPGYTDTQYF.

The V and J genes are TRBV5-5 and TRBJ1-5; D unresolved. Germline V gives CDR1 SGHKS, CDR2 YYEKEE (reference sequence). V dropped 4 bases and J dropped 9 bases, with 20 bases sitting between them. This CDR3 spans 15 amino acids. The CDR3 nucleotides are TGTGCCAGCAGCCCGTACACACGGATGAAATGGCCCCAGCATTTT. This translates into CASSPYTRMKWPQHF. Together with reference TRBV5-5 and TRBJ1-5, the CDR3 gives the full variable domain: DAGVTQSPTHLIKTRGQQVTLRCSPISGHKSVSWYQQVLGQGPQFIFQYYEKEERGRGNFPDRFSARQFPNYSSELNVNALLLGDSALYLCASSPYTRMKWPQHFGDGTRLSIL.

Points on this clonotype: One junction end does not reproduce the germline sequence, and a read error may be involved. The gene calls are TRBV7-2 and TRBJ1-4; no definite D call. The CDR3 has 14 amino acids. Germline V gene data show CDR1 as SGHTA and CDR2 as FQGNSA. The CDR3 protein is CANSVGSHNEKLFF. The DNA of the CDR3 is TGTGCCAACAGCGTAGGGTCGCATAATGAAAAACTGTTTTTT. Variable domain in full (rest from reference TRBV7-2 and TRBJ1-4): GAGVSQSPSNKVTEKGKDVELRCDPISGHTALYWYRQSLGQGLEFLIYFQGNSAPDKSGLPSDRFSAERTGGSVSTLTIQRTQQEDSAVYLCANSVGSHNEKLFFGSGTQLSVL.

In its sample, this clonotype was seen a few times. This may stem from a read error, because a much larger clone lies one nucleotide away. V gene TRBV4-2 combines with J gene TRBJ2-7; TRBD1 or TRBD2 may be the D gene (6 bases each). The germline V gene encodes CDR1 LGHNA and CDR2 YNFKEQ. CDR3 size: 14 residues. Trimming removed 3 bases from V and 6 bases from J, with 15 bases in between. The CDR3, as DNA: TGTGCCAGCAGCCAGCCCTTAGAGGGGGGCGAGCAGTACTTC. Translating gives CASSQPLEGGEQYF.

A note on this clonotype: One end of the junction fails to match germline, which may point to a read error. The chain links TRBV28 to TRBJ2-1; tentative D call: TRBD2 (5 bases). Germline V lookup: CDR1 MDHEN, CDR2 SYDVKM. The CDR3 runs 15 residues. The CDR3 bases are TGTGCCAGCAGTTTGGGGAGAGGTGGCTACACTGAGCAGTTCTTC. This translates into CASSLGRGGYTEQFF.

This clonotype turned up a few times. The V and J genes are TRBV20-1 and TRBJ2-3; no firm D call. V was pared by 3 bases and J by 0 bases, with 16 bases between. Germline-derived CDR1 and CDR2 are DFQATT and SNEGSKA (reference sequence). This CDR3 spans 16 amino acids. CDR3 loop: CSASALSADSTDTQYF. The CDR3 DNA sequence: TGCAGTGCTAGTGCCCTCTCCGCGGATAGCACAGATACGCAGTATTTT.

The sample holds a few counts of this clonotype. The rearrangement uses TRBV15 and TRBJ2-3, with 8 positions matching TRBD2. V dropped 1 base and J dropped 1; count of bases not matched to a gene: 7. Germline V CDR1 and CDR2: LNHNV, YYDKDF (reference sequence). The CDR3 contains 17 residues. The CDR3: CATSRAPGGYGTDTQYF. The DNA of the CDR3 is TGTGCCACCAGCAGAGCCCCGGGAGGGTATGGCACAGATACGCAGTATTTT.

This rearrangement joins TRBV15 to TRBJ2-4, with unresolved D. This CDR3 region has 15 residues. CDR1 and CDR2 (germline): LNHNV, YYDKDF (reference sequence). V was pared by 3 bases and J by 5 bases, with 14 bases between. CDR3 in amino acids: CATSRDRAYENIQYF. CDR3 in DNA: TGTGCCACCAGCAGGGACCGGGCTTACGAAAACATTCAGTACTTC.

The sample holds a few counts of this clonotype. The chain joins TRBV5-1 to TRBJ1-5, with D perhaps TRBD1 (5 bases). The CDR3 runs to 14 residues. Trimming left V 4 bases short and J 6 bases short, with 14 bases between. CDR1 SGHRS and CDR2 YFSETQ come from the germline V gene. CDR3 region: CASSLGAGGQPQHF. In DNA, the CDR3 is TGCGCCAGCAGCCTCGGGGCGGGCGGTCAGCCCCAGCATTTT.

This clonotype was counted a single time. The gene calls are TRBV4-2 and TRBJ2-5; the match to TRBD2 covers 11 bases. CDR1 is LGHNA, CDR2 YNFKEQ, per germline. The CDR3 is 16 amino acids. Losses at the gene ends were 8 bases for V and 11 bases for J; bases not matched to a gene: 19. CDR3 coding DNA: TGTGCCAGCGGGGGGGGACTAGCGGAGACAAGCAAGGAGCAGTACTTC. This codes for CASGGGLAETSKEQYF.

V and J are TRBV25-1 and TRBJ2-7; 9 bases line up with TRBD1. The J call is in doubt because the DNA end fits TRBJ2-5 better. Germline V lookup: CDR1 MGHDK, CDR2 SYGVNS. The CDR3 loop spans 13 amino acids. Here the CDR3 DNA reads TGTGCCAGCAGATGGACAGGGGAAGAGACCCAGTACTTC. Translating it yields CASRWTGEETQYF.

This clonotype was seen a handful of times. The gene calls are TRBV20-1 and TRBJ2-5, with TRBD1 identical over 7 bases. The germline V gene has CDR1 DFQATT and CDR2 SNEGSKA (reference sequence). The CDR3 is 14 residues long. V gave up 6 bases and J gave up 5 bases; unmatched junction bases: 12. CDR3 amino acids: CSATRDSSPETQYF. The CDR3 DNA reads as TGCAGTGCCACTCGGGACAGTTCCCCTGAGACCCAGTACTTC.

The rearrangement links TRBV28 to TRBJ2-7, with D possibly being TRBD2 (6 bases). V was shortened by 4 bases and J by 0 bases, with 10 bases between the two germline ends. CDR1 is MDHEN and CDR2 is SYDVKM in the germline V gene. The CDR3 covers 14 residues. The CDR3 DNA sequence: TGTGCCAGCAGTTACGGGAGAAACTCCTACGAGCAGTACTTC. Amino acid sequence: CASSYGRNSYEQYF.

The chain employs TRBV10-3 and TRBJ2-1, with 8 positions matching TRBD2. Germline lookup yields CDR1 ENHRY and CDR2 SYGVKD. This CDR3 has 16 amino acids. Trimming removed 4 bases from V and 6 bases from J; junction bases left unmatched: 11. The CDR3 is CAISGRAGARGNEQFF. The CDR3 nucleotides read TGTGCCATCAGTGGTAGAGCGGGAGCCAGAGGCAATGAGCAGTTCTTC.

A single count supports this clonotype. The gene calls are TRBV6-6 and TRBJ2-5, with TRBD2 as a possible D gene (5 bases). The J call is uncertain, as TRBJ2-7 better fits the DNA end. Germline-derived CDR1 and CDR2 are MNHNY and SVGAGI (reference sequence). This CDR3 spans 15 amino acids. CDR3 sequence reads: CASSPGSGRYYEQYF. DNA for the CDR3: TGTGCCAGCAGTCCTGGGAGCGGTCGGTACTACGAGCAGTACTTC.

J is TRBJ2-5 and V is TRBV11-2, with D possibly being TRBD1 (5 bases). The J call may be incorrect, as the DNA end agrees better with TRBJ2-4. The length of the CDR3 is 15 residues. Germline values: CDR1 SGHAT, CDR2 FQNNGV. CDR3 in DNA: TGTGCCAGCAGTTCGAAGGGGTGGACCAAAAACATTCAGTACTTC. Its translation is CASSSKGWTKNIQYF.

This clonotype was seen only a few times. Written as DNA, the CDR3 is TGCGCCAGCAGCCAAGCCCTCAGGGCTCTTGGATCACCCCTCCACTTT. It encodes CASSQALRALGSPLHF. The chain recombines TRBV4-3 with TRBJ1-6; D is perhaps TRBD1 (5 bases). The CDR3 runs 16 residues. Trimming took 1 base from V and 10 from J, leaving 17 bases between them. Germline lookup yields CDR1 LGHNA and CDR2 YSLEER.

This clonotype was detected a few times. This chain links TRBV7-9 with TRBJ2-2; perhaps TRBD1 as D (6 bases). With 11 bases removed from V and 2 bases from J, the gap between germline ends came to 12 bases. The CDR3 totals 13 residues. CDR1 and CDR2 (germline): SEHNR, FQNEAQ (reference sequence). As DNA, the CDR3 is TGTGCCGACAGGACACCTAACACCGGGGAGCTGTTTTTT. As protein: CADRTPNTGELFF.

This chain uses TRBV24-1 with TRBJ2-5, with 8 nucleotides matching TRBD1. This CDR3 contains 15 residues. CDR1 and CDR2 (germline): KGHDR, SFDVKD. The trim removed 5 bases at V and 2 bases at J, leaving 6 bases unmatched. DNA of the CDR3: TGTGCCACCAGTGGGACAGGGCCACAACAAGAGACCCAGTACTTC. Translated: CATSGTGPQQETQYF.

The V and J genes are TRBV2 and TRBJ1-4; D might be TRBD1 (5 bases). Deletions cut 7 bases from V and 0 bases from J, with 12 bases between. This CDR3 has 15 amino acids. Germline V gene sequence: CDR1 SNHLY, CDR2 FYNNEI. CDR3 sequence reads: CASMGGTATNEKLFF. In DNA form, the CDR3 reads TGTGCCAGCATGGGAGGGACTGCAACTAATGAAAAACTGTTTTTT. Full variable domain (outside the CDR3, taken from reference TRBV2 and TRBJ1-4): EPEVTQTPSHQVTQMGQEVILRCVPISNHLYFYWYRQILGQKVEFLVSFYNNEISEKSEIFDDQFSVERPDGSNFTLKIRSTKLEDSAMYFCASMGGTATNEKLFFGSGTQLSVL.

This chain links TRBV21-1 with TRBJ2-5; no check of the table's D call, TRBD2, against the DNA was made. TRBV21-1 counts as a pseudogene. The CDR3 is made up of 16 amino acids. The CDR3 here is CASSKGAGGPEETQYF. CDR3 coding DNA: TGTGCCAGCAGCAAAGGTGCGGGAGGGCCGGAGGAGACCCAGTACTTC.